These 26 T cell receptor beta chains share one sample of origin, sequenced in a study of beta chain features in type 1 diabetes. Investigators reverse transcribed all isolated RNA, so they sequenced expressed TCRB transcripts. Measured with immunoSEQ multiplex PCR; TCRdb has only the in-frame clones, and not every one. This table holds about 210,000 clones, approximately 11% found once. Sequenced input: central memory CD4+ T cells from blood. Source of these receptors: a man in his late teens or twenties in good health.

The chain combines TRBV4-1 with TRBJ2-5; perhaps D is TRBD1 or TRBD2 (5 bases each). Trimming pared 1 base from V and 5 bases from J, leaving 14 bases between. The CDR3 runs to 15 residues. Germline V gene sequence: CDR1 MGHRA, CDR2 YSYEKL. CDR3 residues: CASSQVGDPQETQYF. CDR3 coding DNA: TGCGCCAGCAGCCAAGTTGGGGACCCACAGGAGACCCAGTACTTC.

The sample holds a few counts of this clone. J is TRBJ2-5 and V is TRBV14; D may be TRBD1 (5 bases). With 4 bases removed from V and 5 bases from J, the gap between germline ends came to 11 bases. This CDR3 has 13 amino acids. In germline, CDR1 is SGHDN, CDR2 FVKESK. In DNA, the CDR3 is TGTGCCAGCAGCCGGTCCAGGGCGGAGACCCAGTACTTC. Its protein product is CASSRSRAETQYF.

This clone has only one observation. V gene TRBV7-8 combines with J gene TRBJ2-1; 9 bases are shared with TRBD2. The CDR3 is 15 amino acids. Germline CDR1 reads SGHVS; CDR2 reads FQNEAQ. Trimming at V came to 1 base and at J to 4 bases, leaving 2 bases not matched to a gene. The CDR3 region has the DNA TGTGCCAGCAGCTTAGTAGCGGGAGAATACAATGAGCAGTTCTTC. Its protein is CASSLVAGEYNEQFF.

The chain carries TRBV5-1 and TRBJ2-2; 9 bases are a match to TRBD2. Germline CDR1 is SGHRS and CDR2 is YFSETQ. This CDR3 region has 17 residues. V shed 0 bases, J shed 4 bases, and the junction held 7 bases outside the gene matches. The CDR3 is CASSLVPREGLTGELFF. Here the CDR3 DNA reads TGCGCCAGCAGCTTGGTCCCGCGGGAGGGCCTCACCGGGGAGCTGTTTTTT. Full variable domain (outside the CDR3, taken from reference TRBV5-1 and TRBJ2-2): KAGVTQTPRYLIKTRGQQVTLSCSPISGHRSVSWYQQTPGQGLQFLFEYFSETQRNKGNFPGRFSGRQFSNSRSEMNVSTLELGDSALYLCASSLVPREGLTGELFFGEGSRLTVL.

The chain is built from TRBV18 and TRBJ2-3; 9 bases match TRBD1. The CDR3 runs to 18 residues. Germline V gene data show CDR1 as KGHSH and CDR2 as LQKENI. J lost 0 bases, V lost 1 base, and 8 bases had no gene match. DNA for the CDR3: TGTGCCAGCTCACCACTACAAACCGGGACAGGGAGCACAGATACGCAGTATTTT. It codes for CASSPLQTGTGSTDTQYF.

The chain combines TRBV29-1 with TRBJ2-3, with a weak D call TRBD1 (6 bases). V was pared by 6 bases and J by 2 bases, with 9 bases between. Germline CDR1 is SQVTM and CDR2 is ANQGSEA. This CDR3 is built from 12 residues. Here the CDR3 reads CSVGTSTDTQYF. CDR3 in DNA: TGCAGCGTGGGGACATCCACAGATACGCAGTATTTT.

The V call is TRBV11-3, the J call TRBJ2-2; D unresolved. The CDR3 covers 16 residues. In germline, CDR1 is SGHNT, CDR2 YENEEA. V lost 6 bases and J 1 base, leaving 15 bases between the germline ends. CDR3 DNA sequence: TGTGCCAGCAGTTTGGATAGCAGAAGGAACACCGGGGAGCTGTTTTTT. Its translation is CASSLDSRRNTGELFF.

This sequence joins TRBV6-1 and TRBJ2-3, with TRBD2 matching over 9 bases. The CDR3 is 13 residues long. Trimming took 6 bases from V and 6 from J; bases not matched to a gene: 4. Germline values: CDR1 MNHNS, CDR2 SASEGT. The DNA of the CDR3 is TGTGCCAGCAGGGCTAGCGGGATTGATACGCAGTATTTT. This codes for CASRASGIDTQYF.

This clone was picked up a small number of times. The J gene is TRBJ2-5, the V gene TRBV7-3; D is possibly TRBD2 (6 bases). The length of the CDR3 is 16 residues. The ends were cut back, 2 bases at V and 5 bases at J, with 18 bases in the middle. CDR1 SGHTA and CDR2 FQGTGA come from the germline V gene. DNA of the CDR3: TGTGCCAGCAGCTTAGGGGGACTCCCAGATCAGGAGACCCAGTACTTC. It encodes CASSLGGLPDQETQYF. The whole variable domain, filled in from reference TRBV7-3 and TRBJ2-5, reads GAGVSQTPSNKVTEKGKYVELRCDPISGHTALYWYRQSLGQGPEFLIYFQGTGAADDSGLPNDRFFAVRPEGSVSTLKIQRTERGDSAVYLCASSLGGLPDQETQYFGPGTRLLVL.

A word on this clone: Other DNA variants within this sample encode the same CDR3. The CDR3 sequence is CASSPTDRAETQYF. The CDR3 nucleotides are TGTGCCAGCTCACCCACGGACAGGGCAGAGACCCAGTACTTC. This chain links TRBV18 with TRBJ2-5; 8 bases agree with TRBD1. The ends lost 3 bases at V and 4 bases at J; junction bases unmatched: 4. Germline CDR1 reads KGHSH; CDR2 reads LQKENI. The CDR3 contains 14 residues.

The CDR3 DNA sequence: TGTGCCAGCAGCCGCGGGGGAGTCCGTAGCGAGCAGTACTTC. Its translation is CASSRGGVRSEQYF. This chain links TRBV7-3 with TRBJ2-7; 7 bases match TRBD2. V lost 5 bases, J lost 6 bases, and 10 bases stayed unmatched. Germline V gene lookup returns CDR1 SGHTA and CDR2 FQGTGA. CDR3 length: 14 residues. Based on the CDR3 plus reference TRBV7-3 and TRBJ2-7, the full variable domain is GAGVSQTPSNKVTEKGKYVELRCDPISGHTALYWYRQSLGQGPEFLIYFQGTGAADDSGLPNDRFFAVRPEGSVSTLKIQRTERGDSAVYLCASSRGGVRSEQYFGPGTRLTVT.

The CDR3 loop reads CASSEDRGRNTGELFF. The CDR3, as DNA: TGTGCCAGCAGTGAAGACAGGGGGCGGAACACCGGGGAGCTGTTTTTT. The V call is TRBV25-1, the J call TRBJ2-2; 10 bases are a match to TRBD1. The V gene's germline CDR1 is MGHDK and CDR2 SYGVNS. Germline trimming cut 2 bases from V and 1 base from J; bases unmatched to any gene: 1. This CDR3 region has 16 residues.

J is TRBJ2-5 and V is TRBV5-5; either TRBD1 or TRBD2 may fit D (5 bases each). Deletions cut 6 bases from V and 5 bases from J, with 20 bases between. The CDR3 has 15 residues. Germline loops: CDR1 SGHKS, CDR2 YYEKEE (reference sequence). The CDR3 region has the DNA TGTGCCAGCATCCCGAGGTCGGGGCGCGACGAGACCCAGTACTTC. Amino acids: CASIPRSGRDETQYF.

The rearrangement uses TRBV30 and TRBJ2-7, with 7 bases identical to TRBD2. The CDR3 length is 17 residues. With V trimmed by 4 bases and J by 0 bases, 15 bases remained unmatched. CDR1 is GTSNPN and CDR2 is SVGIG in the germline V gene (reference sequence). In nucleotides, the CDR3 is TGTGCCTGGACAACGGCGAGGGGAGCGGGGAGCTCCTACGAGCAGTACTTC. Amino acids: CAWTTARGAGSSYEQYF.

The rearrangement joins TRBV7-6 to TRBJ2-3; 11 bases line up with TRBD2. The CDR3 length is 17 residues. Germline V gene lookup returns CDR1 SGHVS and CDR2 FNYEAQ. The V gene end was trimmed by 4 bases and the J gene end by 0 bases; junction bases not matched to a gene: 6. CDR3 DNA: TGTGCCAGCAGCTCACTGGGACTAGCGGATAGCACAGATACGCAGTATTTT. It is translated as CASSSLGLADSTDTQYF.

The chain has TRBV10-3 and TRBJ2-3; D is perhaps TRBD2 (5 bases). V dropped 0 bases and J dropped 0 bases, with 19 bases sitting between them. The germline V gene encodes CDR1 ENHRY and CDR2 SYGVKD. The CDR3 is made up of 19 amino acids. CDR3 residues: CAISESTIRTASSTDTQYF. CDR3 nucleotides: TGTGCCATCAGTGAGTCGACTATTCGAACAGCCTCTAGCACAGATACGCAGTATTTT.

A word on this clone: A far larger clone is just one base off, so this is likely a read error. J is TRBJ2-1 and V is TRBV11-3; no clear D. The V end was cut by 1 base, the J end by 1 base, with 2 bases between. The V gene's germline CDR1 is SGHNT and CDR2 YENEEA. The CDR3 loop spans 13 amino acids. The CDR3 nucleotides read TGTGCCAGCAGCTTAGGTTCCTACAATGAGCAGTTCTTC. Translated, it gives CASSLGSYNEQFF. Combining the CDR3 with reference TRBV11-3 and TRBJ2-1 gives the whole variable domain EAGVVQSPRYKIIEKKQPVAFWCNPISGHNTLYWYLQNLGQGPELLIRYENEEAVDDSQLPKDRFSAERLKGVDSTLKIQPAELGDSAVYLCASSLGSYNEQFFGPGTRLTVL.

This clone was observed a handful of times. The chain combines TRBV18 with TRBJ2-1, with D perhaps TRBD1 or TRBD2 (5 bases each). With 0 bases removed from V and 7 bases from J, the gap between germline ends came to 22 bases. The germline gives CDR1 KGHSH, CDR2 LQKENI. The CDR3 consists of 18 residues. The CDR3 DNA sequence: TGTGCCAGCTCACCACCGGAAAATAATGGAGTGAGGGGTAATGAGCAGTTCTTC. Translated, it gives CASSPPENNGVRGNEQFF.

This clone has only a few counts. Other DNA variants within this sample encode the same CDR3. The chain employs TRBV11-2 and TRBJ2-1; D not resolved. CDR3 size: 15 residues. The V and J ends lost 1 base and 0 bases respectively, with 7 bases between them. Germline V gene data show CDR1 as SGHAT and CDR2 as FQNNGV. CDR3 bases: TGTGCCAGCAGCTTAGGGCTACGCTCCTACAATGAGCAGTTCTTC. This codes for CASSLGLRSYNEQFF. The entire variable domain, with the rest obtained from reference TRBV11-2 and TRBJ2-1, is as follows: EAGVAQSPRYKIIEKRQSVAFWCNPISGHATLYWYQQILGQGPKLLIQFQNNGVVDDSQLPKDRFSAERLKGVDSTLKIQPAKLEDSAVYLCASSLGLRSYNEQFFGPGTRLTVL.

This clone was counted a few times. This chain connects TRBV7-2 to TRBJ2-7; 7 bases fit TRBD1. After removal of 3 bases from V and 3 bases from J, the junction contained 2 bases not matched to a gene. This CDR3 region has 13 residues. Germline-derived CDR1 and CDR2 are SGHTA and FQGNSA. The CDR3 protein is CASSLGQNYEQYF. The CDR3 DNA reads TGTGCCAGCAGCTTGGGACAGAACTACGAGCAGTACTTC.

In this sample, this clone turned up many times. V and J are TRBV27 and TRBJ2-5; D call uncertain. V was cut by 6 bases and J by 10 bases, with 9 bases left in between. The CDR3 loop spans 10 amino acids. Germline CDR1 and CDR2: MNHEY and SMNVEV (reference sequence). CDR3 sequence reads: CASRTSGQYF. DNA of the CDR3: TGTGCCAGCAGGACCAGTGGCCAGTACTTC.

The chain employs TRBV28 and TRBJ2-1; no clear D. Germline values: CDR1 MDHEN, CDR2 SYDVKM. This CDR3 contains 16 residues. V lost 4 bases and J 0 bases, leaving 13 bases between the germline ends. The CDR3 sequence: CASSSYIRSSYNEQFF. Here the CDR3 DNA reads TGTGCCAGCAGTTCTTACATCAGGAGCTCCTACAATGAGCAGTTCTTC.

The V call is TRBV30, the J call TRBJ1-2, with D tentatively TRBD1 (6 bases). This CDR3 has 14 amino acids. The germline V gene has CDR1 GTSNPN and CDR2 SVGIG (reference sequence). Trimming shortened V by 1 base and J by 5 bases, and 14 bases separated the two germline ends. The CDR3 DNA follows: TGTGCCTGGAGTGACCACAGGGATAGGTATGGCTACACCTTC. Its protein product is CAWSDHRDRYGYTF.

This CDR3 is CASSQQGAGSYEQYF. CDR3 DNA: TGTGCCAGCAGCCAACAGGGGGCTGGTTCCTACGAGCAGTACTTC. V is TRBV28 and J is TRBJ2-7; 9 bases match TRBD1. The CDR3 is made up of 15 amino acids. CDR1 is MDHEN, CDR2 SYDVKM, per germline. Germline trimming cut 6 bases from V and 1 base from J; bases unmatched to any gene: 7.

This clone was detected a few times. The CDR3 sequence is CASSDLAEPRDTQYF. The DNA of the CDR3 is TGTGCCAGCAGCGACCTAGCGGAGCCGAGGGATACGCAGTATTTT. This chain uses TRBV9 with TRBJ2-3; 7 nucleotides agree with TRBD2. CDR3 size: 15 residues. The ends lost 3 bases at V and 6 bases at J; junction bases unmatched: 10. The germline gives CDR1 SGDLS, CDR2 YYNGEE.

This clone showed up many times. The chain carries TRBV6-6 and TRBJ2-7; weak D call: TRBD1 (5 bases). This CDR3 has 14 residues. V was cut by 2 bases and J by 5 bases, with 13 bases left in between. Germline CDR1 is MNHNY and CDR2 is SVGAGI (reference sequence). The CDR3 DNA follows: TGTGCCAGCAGTTACCCGGAAAGGGGAAACGAGCAGTACTTC. Protein product: CASSYPERGNEQYF.